Listed here are 17 T cell receptor beta chains from one sample, sequenced in a study of T cells in women clearing cervical HPV infection. Some clones are missing from TCRdb's copy, which holds only in-frame ones; the method was immunoSEQ multiplex PCR. The sample has about 39,000 clones. Sequencing input: blood buffy coat. The receptors come from a woman between 18 and 70 years old with a cervical HPV16 infection that either progressed to CIN3+ or cleared (not recorded which).

Points on this clone: The sequence runs out 3 residues before the end of the CDR3; the remainder is reconstructed from the germline J gene. The rearrangement joins TRBV6-1 to TRBJ1-2; D not certain. Germline CDR1 MNHNS, CDR2 SASEGT. This CDR3 has 12 amino acids. The chain's CDR3 is CASSEKGYDYTF. The sequenced CDR3 bases are TGTGCCAGCAGTGAAAAAGGGTACGAC.

Turning to this clone: The read ends 3 residues before the CDR3 terminus; that terminus is restored from the germline J gene. The rearrangement uses TRBV7-9 and TRBJ1-2; maybe TRBD1 (6 bases). CDR3 size: 13 residues. CDR1 and CDR2 (germline): SEHNR, FQNEAQ (reference sequence). The sequenced part of the CDR3 DNA is TGTGCCAGCAGCTCCTATCAGGGGTCGGGC. This encodes CASSSYQGSG. The whole CDR3 protein is CASSSYQGSGYTF.

Regarding this clone: The read is 3 residues too short to cover the CDR3 end, so that end is filled in from the germline J gene. The chain couples TRBV20-1 to TRBJ1-2; possible D gene TRBD1, 5 bases. Trimming removed 2 bases from V and 6 bases from J, with 7 bases in between. CDR1 is DFQATT and CDR2 is SNEGSKA in the germline V gene (reference sequence). This CDR3 spans 11 amino acids. The CDR3 protein is CSARKGDGYTF. The DNA read from the CDR3 is TGCAGTGCTAGAAAAGGGGATGGC.

A word on this clone: The read comes to an end 3 residues before the CDR3 does, leaving the germline J gene to fill in the end. J is TRBJ1-1 and V is TRBV11-2; unclear D gene. This CDR3 region has 14 residues. The V end was cut by 5 bases, the J end by 7 bases, with 17 bases between. CDR1 and CDR2 (germline): SGHAT, FQNNGV. The CDR3 bases that were read are TGTGCCAGCAGCCTCTCCACGTGGGCTGGTGAA. It encodes CASSLSTWAGE. The full CDR3 reads CASSLSTWAGEAFF.

A note on this clone: The read falls 3 residues short of the CDR3 end, and the missing part is taken from the germline J gene. The chain uses TRBV7-8 and TRBJ2-1, with TRBD2 as a possible D gene (6 bases). V gave up 8 bases and J gave up 3 bases, with 17 bases separating them. This CDR3 has 15 amino acids. Germline V gene lookup returns CDR1 SGHVS and CDR2 FQNEAQ. CDR3 loop: CASQKGEAIYNEQFF. CDR3 DNA, as far as it was read: TGTGCCAGCCAAAAAGGGGAGGCAATCTACAATGAG.

On this clone: The read finishes 3 residues shy of the CDR3 end, and the germline J gene is used to complete it. V usage is TRBV4-1 and J usage is TRBJ1-2; 9 bases align to TRBD1. The V segment lost 3 bases and the J segment 3 bases; nucleotides outside the gene matches: 2. CDR3 length: 14 amino acids. Per the germline V gene, CDR1 is MGHRA and CDR2 is YSYEKL. The CDR3 is CASSQGQGHYGYTF. The sequenced CDR3 bases are TGCGCCAGCAGCCAGGGACAGGGACACTATGGC.

Concerning this clone: The observed sequence ends 3 residues before the CDR3 terminus, with the missing tail filled in from the germline J gene. The rearrangement uses TRBV20-1 and TRBJ1-1, with D unclear. Deletions cut 3 bases from V and 3 bases from J, with 8 bases between. The CDR3 runs 12 residues. CDR1 is DFQATT and CDR2 is SNEGSKA in the germline V gene (reference sequence). The CDR3 sequence is CSASPLYTEAFF. CDR3 DNA (partial): TGCAGTGCTAGCCCCCTTTACACTGAA.

On this clone: Coverage ceases 3 residues before the CDR3 finishes, and the germline J gene fills in the end. The chain recombines TRBV5-6 with TRBJ2-1, with 7 bases aligning to TRBD1. Germline V gives CDR1 SGHDT, CDR2 YYEEEE. This CDR3 has 15 residues. V lost 3 bases to trimming and J lost 4 bases; unmatched junction nucleotides: 7. CDR3 DNA (partial): TGTGCCAGCAGCTGGGGGACAGAATTATACAATGAG. It translates to CASSWGTELYNE. In full, the CDR3 is CASSWGTELYNEQFF.

With respect to this clone: The DNA ends 3 residues before the CDR3 does, and the rest of the CDR3 is filled in from the germline J gene. V is TRBV2 and J is TRBJ1-2; 7 nucleotides agree with TRBD1. The CDR3 is made up of 14 amino acids. Germline V gives CDR1 SNHLY, CDR2 FYNNEI. The CDR3 bases that were read are TGTGCCAGCAGGGTCGGGGACAGCGTTGGCGAC. Translated, it gives CASRVGDSVGD. The whole CDR3 sequence is CASRVGDSVGDYTF.

On this clone: The read halts 3 residues ahead of the CDR3 end, with the missing end drawn from the germline J gene. The chain joins TRBV7-2 to TRBJ2-1; no clear D. The germline V and J ends were trimmed by 2 bases and 4 bases, with 12 bases remaining between them. CDR1 is SGHTA, CDR2 FQGNSA, per germline. The CDR3 length is 15 residues. The sequenced part of the CDR3 DNA is TGTGCCAGCAGCTTAAATTCCAACGGGTACAATGAG. Translation gives CASSLNSNGYNE. The whole CDR3 sequence reads CASSLNSNGYNEQFF.

Remarks on this clone: The CDR3 extends 3 residues past the end of the read, so its final part is completed from the germline J gene. The chain is built from TRBV6-2 or TRBV6-3 and TRBJ2-1, with 8 positions matching TRBD1. With V trimmed by 3 bases and J by 3 bases, 4 bases remained unmatched. This CDR3 spans 15 amino acids. Per germline, CDR1 MNHEY and CDR2 SVGEGT. CDR3 DNA (partial): TGTGCCAGCAGTTATTTGGACAGGGACTACAATGAG. Its translation: CASSYLDRDYNE. The CDR3 in full is CASSYLDRDYNEQFF.

As regards this clone: From the germline J gene comes the end of the CDR3, since the read stops 3 residues before it. The chain combines TRBV20-1 with TRBJ2-2; 7 nucleotides align to TRBD2. The ends lost 1 base at V and 4 bases at J; junction bases unmatched: 9. This CDR3 has 16 amino acids. Germline lookup yields CDR1 DFQATT and CDR2 SNEGSKA (reference sequence). The DNA read from the CDR3 is TGCAGTGCTAGAGCCGGGACTATGGCCACCACCGGGGAG. This gives the protein CSARAGTMATTGE. The complete CDR3 sequence is CSARAGTMATTGELFF.

Details on this clone: The read terminates 3 residues ahead of where the CDR3 ends, so the germline J gene completes it. The chain carries TRBV5-6 and TRBJ1-2; perhaps TRBD1 as D (5 bases). The CDR3 extends over 15 amino acids. Per germline, CDR1 SGHDT and CDR2 YYEEEE. The CDR3 loop reads CASSRGLAGSGSYTF. The sequenced part of the CDR3 DNA is TGTGCCAGCAGTAGGGGACTAGCGGGGTCGGGATCC.

For this clone: The read terminates 3 residues before the CDR3 end, so the remaining end is supplied by the germline J gene. The chain joins TRBV6-4 to TRBJ2-1; 11 positions match TRBD2. Germline CDR1 and CDR2: MRHNA and SNTAGT. The CDR3 is 15 residues long. The ends lost 6 bases at V and 3 bases at J; junction bases unmatched: 4. CDR3 bases read: TGTGCCAGCAGCGTTCTAGCGGGAGGCTACAATGAG. Translating gives CASSVLAGGYNE. The full-length CDR3 reads as CASSVLAGGYNEQFF.

In the case of this clone: The read falls 3 residues short of the CDR3 end, and the missing part is taken from the germline J gene. The chain carries TRBV2 and TRBJ2-7; no clear D. The V gene's germline CDR1 is SNHLY and CDR2 FYNNEI. V shed 4 bases and J shed 4 bases, with 8 bases lying between them. There are 12 residues in the CDR3. The CDR3 is CASSVSSYEQYF. CDR3 DNA, as far as it was read: TGTGCCAGCAGTGTAAGTAGTTACGAG.

About this clone itself: The CDR3 end lies 3 residues beyond the end of the read and is filled in from the germline J gene. V gene TRBV18 combines with J gene TRBJ1-1; 7 nucleotides line up with TRBD1. The germline gives CDR1 KGHSH, CDR2 LQKENI. CDR3 length equals 16 residues. Trimming at V came to 3 bases and at J to 0 bases, leaving 7 bases not matched to a gene. The CDR3 region is CASSPRQGLVNTEAFF. CDR3 DNA, as far as it was read: TGTGCCAGCTCACCTCGACAGGGTTTAGTGAACACTGAA. Combining the CDR3 with reference TRBV18 and TRBJ1-1 gives the whole variable domain NAGVMQNPRHLVRRRGQEARLRCSPMKGHSHVYWYRQLPEEGLKFMVYLQKENIIDESGMPKERFSAEFPKEGPSILRIQQVVRGDSAAYFCASSPRQGLVNTEAFFGQGTRLTVV.

Concerning this clone: The CDR3 end lies 3 residues beyond the end of the read and is filled in from the germline J gene. The chain recombines TRBV30 with TRBJ1-2, with no clear D. The CDR3 has 12 amino acids. Germline lookup yields CDR1 GTSNPN and CDR2 SVGIG (reference sequence). The sequenced part of the CDR3 DNA is TGTGCCTGGAGTAGCGTTTACAATGAC. This translates into CAWSSVYND. In full, the CDR3 reads CAWSSVYNDYTF.